This TCR beta chain originates from a study of blood T cell repertoires in COVID-19. Looking at the study overall: Sample material is recorded as cDNA or gDNA derived from T cells, B-cell-depleted T cells, or PBMCs.

This clone has only a few counts. Other DNA sequences of this sample code for an identical CDR3. Sequencing used immunoSEQ multiplex PCR; TCRdb keeps in-frame clones, though not all of them. Altogether 150,000 to 200,000 clones are present, 82% being singletons, with the ten largest covering roughly 6.4%. Germline V gives CDR1 MNHNY, CDR2 SVGAGI (reference sequence). V was pared by 8 bases and J by 3 bases, with 2 bases of the junction left unmatched. The CDR3 consists of 13 residues. V is TRBV6-6 and J is TRBJ1-5; 9 nucleotides agree with TRBD1. The sequence derives from a woman aged 40 to 49 with COVID-19, enrolled during active disease. The sequencing input was peripheral blood. The CDR3 bases are TGTGCCAGCCGGGACAGGGACAATCAGCCCCAGCATTTT. It encodes CASRDRDNQPQHF.